One and the same sample provided the 29 T cell receptor beta chains below, sequenced in a study of blood T cells in healthy people across ages (dated by TCRdb to the mid-2010s). The method behind the library was 5' RACE. Sequencing took place on an Illumina HiSeq 2500. The second PCR ran for roughly 7 to 12 cycles and used a J-beta primer mix along with a sample-barcoded 5' primer. Using fastp trimming at Q25 and MiXCR clonotype assembly, TCRdb reanalyzed the public sequencing data and kept in-frame beta chains. Duplicate CDR3 protein sequences are folded into a single record with the most common DNA and genes. The sample data list about 600,000 distinct CDR3 sequences, and around 48% of these were observed just once. The ten largest clones represent 20% to 25% of the sample. Sequencing was done on a sample of blood. All receptors derive from a man aged 80 or over in good health.

Written as DNA, the CDR3 is TGTGCCACGAGTAGTGCAGGGGGGTTCTATGGCTACACCTTC. Translation: CATSSAGGFYGYTF. V and J are TRBV19 and TRBJ1-2; 7 bases align to TRBD1. V lost 10 bases and J lost 4; bases outside the gene matches: 12. The CDR3 spans 14 residues. Germline V CDR1 and CDR2: LNHDA, SQIVND (reference sequence).

This clonotype appeared a few times. The chain combines TRBV4-3 with TRBJ2-5, with TRBD1 as a possible D gene (5 bases). Per germline, CDR1 LGHNA and CDR2 YSLEER. The CDR3 runs to 16 residues. Trimming shortened V by 0 bases and J by 1 base, and 12 bases separated the two germline ends. CDR3 bases: TGCGCCAGCAGCCAAGAATGGGGCAGAACCCAAGAGACCCAGTACTTC. As protein: CASSQEWGRTQETQYF.

There are many counts of this clonotype. The chain couples TRBV6-6 to TRBJ2-7; the D is unclear. V was cut by 2 bases and J by 5 bases, with 7 bases left in between. There are 12 residues in the CDR3. The germline V gene encodes CDR1 MNHNY and CDR2 SVGAGI (reference sequence). The CDR3 DNA reads TGTGCCAGCAGTTACGCCCTGGACGAGCAGTACTTC. Its translation is CASSYALDEQYF.

The V gene is TRBV7-2, the J gene TRBJ2-1, with D perhaps TRBD1 (5 bases). The germline V gene has CDR1 SGHTA and CDR2 FQGNSA. Trimming left V 5 bases short and J 11 bases short, with 13 bases between. This CDR3 is built from 12 residues. CDR3 sequence reads: CASSPQTDKQFF. CDR3 coding DNA: TGTGCCAGCAGCCCTCAGACAGACAAGCAGTTCTTC.

The chain joins TRBV7-9 to TRBJ1-1; a possible D gene is TRBD1 (6 bases). V gave up 10 bases and J gave up 8 bases, with 14 bases separating them. The CDR3 runs 11 residues. Germline-derived CDR1 and CDR2 are SEHNR and FQNEAQ (reference sequence). The CDR3 loop is CATQQGGEAFF. The CDR3 coding sequence is TGTGCCACGCAACAGGGCGGAGAAGCTTTCTTT.

This clonotype was picked up a small number of times. V is TRBV28 and J is TRBJ2-1, with D maybe TRBD1 (6 bases). The germline V gene encodes CDR1 MDHEN and CDR2 SYDVKM. CDR3 length equals 15 residues. Trimming cost V 3 bases and J 5 bases, with 14 bases left between them. This chain's CDR3 is CASSFPGQTNNEQFF. The DNA of the CDR3 is TGTGCCAGCAGTTTTCCAGGACAGACTAACAATGAGCAGTTCTTC.

The rearrangement links TRBV15 to TRBJ1-1; D gene unclear. V lost 1 base and J 0 bases, leaving 6 bases between the germline ends. Looked up from germline, CDR1 is LNHNV and CDR2 is YYDKDF (reference sequence). This CDR3 is 14 amino acids long. The CDR3 DNA reads TGTGCCACCAGCAGAGCCCTCATGAACACTGAAGCTTTCTTT. It is translated as CATSRALMNTEAFF.

CDR3: CASGDRAREKLFF. The DNA of the CDR3 is TGTGCCAGTGGAGACAGGGCTCGCGAAAAACTGTTTTTT. The chain employs TRBV2 and TRBJ1-4, with TRBD1 identical over 7 bases. The CDR3 runs to 13 residues. CDR1 is SNHLY, CDR2 FYNNEI, per germline. V trimming: 9 bases; J trimming: 8 bases; junction bases outside the gene matches: 9.

The chain couples TRBV28 to TRBJ2-4; D ambiguous. The germline V gene has CDR1 MDHEN and CDR2 SYDVKM. V was pared by 8 bases and J by 3 bases, with 17 bases between. This CDR3 contains 15 residues. The CDR3 sequence: CASLPDGTFKNIQYF. DNA of the CDR3: TGTGCCAGCCTCCCGGACGGAACCTTCAAAAACATTCAGTACTTC.

This clonotype was detected a few times. V and J are TRBV20-1 and TRBJ1-4, with 8 bases matching TRBD1. The V gene's germline CDR1 is DFQATT and CDR2 SNEGSKA (reference sequence). The J segment lost 8 bases and the V segment lost 6 bases, leaving 11 bases of the junction unmatched. This CDR3 spans 14 amino acids. The CDR3 is CSARPGTGAEKLFF. The CDR3 DNA is TGCAGTGCGCGCCCCGGGACAGGTGCCGAAAAACTGTTTTTT.

The rearrangement joins TRBV4-1 to TRBJ2-3; no clear D gene. Germline V gives CDR1 MGHRA, CDR2 YSYEKL. CDR3 length equals 15 residues. The V gene lost 1 base and the J gene lost 0 bases, with 8 bases spanning the gap. CDR3 nucleotides: TGCGCCAGCAGCCAAGTCCGAGAGAGCACAGATACGCAGTATTTT. Protein: CASSQVRESTDTQYF.

With respect to this clonotype: A much bigger clone sits one base away, suggesting this may be a read error. The rearrangement links TRBV12-3 or TRBV12-4 to TRBJ2-1; 10 bases are a match to TRBD1. The CDR3 is 14 residues long. Losses at the gene ends were 5 bases for V and 6 bases for J; bases not matched to a gene: 4. This CDR3 reads CASSGDRGGNEQFF. The DNA of the CDR3 is TGTGCCAGCAGTGGGGACAGGGGCGGCAATGAGCAGTTCTTC.

This clonotype was observed a few times. The chain is built from TRBV29-1 and TRBJ2-5, with 9 nucleotides matching TRBD1. The CDR3 spans 15 residues. Per germline, CDR1 SQVTM and CDR2 ANQGSEA. V trimming: 6 bases; J trimming: 1 base; junction bases outside the gene matches: 9. The CDR3 sequence: CSVAGTGSAQETQYF. In nucleotides, the CDR3 is TGCAGCGTCGCCGGGACAGGGAGCGCCCAAGAGACCCAGTACTTC.

The chain recombines TRBV27 with TRBJ1-1; D is uncertain. The CDR3 extends over 12 amino acids. From germline, CDR1 is MNHEY and CDR2 SMNVEV (reference sequence). The germline V and J ends were trimmed by 5 bases and 7 bases, with 11 bases remaining between them. CDR3 protein: CASSPVRGEAFF. CDR3 nucleotides: TGTGCCAGCAGTCCCGTCCGAGGTGAAGCTTTCTTT.

J is TRBJ1-2 and V is TRBV6-2 or TRBV6-3, with D possibly TRBD1 on 5 matching bases. Germline CDR1 MNHEY, CDR2 SVGEGT. This CDR3 is built from 14 residues. V shed 4 bases and J shed 4 bases, with 13 bases lying between them. CDR3 nucleotides: TGTGCCAGCAGTTGTGGAACAGGTTCCTATGGCTACACCTTC. Protein: CASSCGTGSYGYTF.

This clonotype came up a few times. The chain employs TRBV4-1 and TRBJ2-1, with D possibly being TRBD1 (6 bases). CDR3 length: 15 amino acids. V was clipped by 0 bases and J by 4 bases, with 10 bases between them. Germline V gene data show CDR1 as MGHRA and CDR2 as YSYEKL. CDR3: CASSQDNTGYNEQFF. For the CDR3, the DNA is TGCGCCAGCAGCCAAGATAATACAGGGTACAATGAGCAGTTCTTC.

This clonotype showed up just a few times. The chain couples TRBV7-2 to TRBJ1-2, with 11 bases that match TRBD1. CDR1 SGHTA and CDR2 FQGNSA come from the germline V gene. CDR3 length equals 15 residues. V was pared by 4 bases and J by 3 bases, with 4 bases of the junction left unmatched. The CDR3 bases are TGTGCCAGCAGCTCGGGACAGGGGGTATACTATGGCTACACCTTC. Translated, it gives CASSSGQGVYYGYTF.

There are many counts of this clonotype. The genes are TRBV6-6 and TRBJ1-4; tentative D call: TRBD1 (6 bases). The ends were cut back, 2 bases at V and 0 bases at J, with 13 bases in the middle. CDR1 and CDR2 (germline): MNHNY, SVGAGI (reference sequence). This CDR3 is 17 amino acids long. The chain's CDR3 is CASSYPTGRSTNEKLFF. The CDR3 nucleotides read TGTGCCAGCAGTTACCCGACAGGACGTTCAACTAATGAAAAACTGTTTTTT.

The V gene is TRBV6-5, the J gene TRBJ1-1; tentatively, D is TRBD1 (6 bases). The CDR3 totals 12 residues. CDR1 and CDR2 (germline): MNHEY, SVGAGI. Trimming left V 7 bases short and J 10 bases short, with 16 bases between. CDR3 amino acids: CASISRDILAFF. The CDR3 nucleotides are TGTGCCAGCATTTCTAGGGACATTCTAGCTTTCTTT.

This sequence joins TRBV27 and TRBJ2-7, with D tentatively TRBD1 (5 bases). Germline V lookup: CDR1 MNHEY, CDR2 SMNVEV (reference sequence). Trimming took off 5 bases at V and 6 bases at J, with 11 bases between the two ends. This CDR3 has 12 residues. The CDR3, as DNA: TGTGCCAGCAGTGACAGCTCGGGCGAGCAGTACTTC. Protein product: CASSDSSGEQYF.

This chain joins TRBV29-1 and TRBJ2-1; 10 bases align to TRBD2. Germline trimming cut 2 bases from V and 3 bases from J; bases unmatched to any gene: 1. Germline CDR1 SQVTM, CDR2 ANQGSEA. The CDR3 totals 14 residues. CDR3 residues: CSVEKREGYNEQFF. CDR3 DNA sequence: TGCAGCGTTGAAAAGCGGGAGGGCTACAATGAGCAGTTCTTC.

The chain joins TRBV3-1 to TRBJ2-7, with TRBD1 identical over 8 bases. Trimming took 5 bases from V and 5 from J; bases not matched to a gene: 8. This CDR3 is 14 amino acids long. Per the germline V gene, CDR1 is LGHDT and CDR2 is YNNKEL (reference sequence). CDR3 in DNA: TGTGCCAGCAGCGTTGGACAGGGTGGGAACGAGCAGTACTTC. Its translation: CASSVGQGGNEQYF.

This clonotype occurred a few times. The genes are TRBV7-8 and TRBJ2-5, with 11 bases aligning to TRBD2. This CDR3 is 18 amino acids long. Looked up from germline, CDR1 is SGHVS and CDR2 is FQNEAQ. The V and J ends lost 1 base and 3 bases, in that order; junction bases with no gene match: 10. CDR3: CASSLDLAGGPWKETQYF. The CDR3 bases are TGTGCCAGCAGCTTAGACCTAGCGGGGGGTCCGTGGAAAGAGACCCAGTACTTC.

This clonotype showed up just a few times. V gene TRBV5-1 combines with J gene TRBJ2-1; 8 positions agree with TRBD2. Germline V gene lookup returns CDR1 SGHRS and CDR2 YFSETQ. The CDR3 extends over 13 amino acids. V lost 4 bases to trimming and J lost 4 bases; unmatched junction nucleotides: 1. CDR3 in amino acids: CASSAGGYNEQFF. Here the CDR3 DNA reads TGCGCCAGCAGCGCGGGAGGTTACAATGAGCAGTTCTTC.

This clonotype was seen ten or more times. The chain recombines TRBV6-5 with TRBJ2-1, with D perhaps assigned TRBD1 or TRBD2 (5 bases each). V was pared by 6 bases and J by 9 bases, with 12 bases between. The germline V gene encodes CDR1 MNHEY and CDR2 SVGAGI. The CDR3 is 12 amino acids. The CDR3 loop is CASRRSGGEQFF. CDR3 DNA: TGTGCCAGCAGGAGAAGTGGGGGTGAGCAGTTCTTC.

The table lists this clonotype with a count of one. Its ends do not fully match the called genes, so a read error is possible. J is TRBJ2-5 and V is TRBV20-1; D gene uncertain. This CDR3 has 13 amino acids. Germline CDR1 reads DFQATT; CDR2 reads SNEGSKA (reference sequence). CDR3 nucleotides: TGCAGTGCGAGAGAAACCGCTCGAGAGACCCAGTACTTC. It encodes CSARETARETQYF.

The sample holds a few counts of this clonotype. A much bigger clone sits one base away, suggesting this may be a read error. This rearrangement joins TRBV24-1 to TRBJ2-5, with D unclear. The CDR3 is 15 amino acids. Germline V gene lookup returns CDR1 KGHDR and CDR2 SFDVKD. Between the trimmed V and J ends, which lost 3 bases and 1 base, there was a span of 11 bases. CDR3 protein: CATSDVHPLQETQYF. The CDR3 bases are TGTGCCACCAGTGATGTGCATCCGCTCCAAGAGACCCAGTACTTC.

In this sample, this clonotype turned up a few times. The V call is TRBV18, the J call TRBJ1-5; D uncertain. The V gene's germline CDR1 is KGHSH and CDR2 LQKENI. The germline V and J ends were trimmed by 2 bases and 0 bases, with 8 bases remaining between them. The CDR3 is 15 residues long. CDR3 nucleotide sequence: TGTGCCAGCTCACCATCTGGAAATAGCAATCAGCCCCAGCATTTT. Translation: CASSPSGNSNQPQHF.

The chain recombines TRBV7-6 with TRBJ2-1, with 12 bases that match TRBD2. The CDR3 extends over 18 amino acids. The V and J ends lost 5 bases and 0 bases, in that order; junction bases with no gene match: 8. CDR1 is SGHVS, CDR2 FNYEAQ, per germline. The CDR3 is CASSARLAGVSSYNEQFF. As DNA, the CDR3 is TGTGCCAGCAGCGCCCGACTAGCGGGGGTAAGCTCCTACAATGAGCAGTTCTTC.